This T cell receptor (beta chain) was captured in a study of cytomegalovirus exposure and HLA in healthy donors. For the study at large: Membership in the Caucasian-associated ancestry cluster was found for 81% of around 380 genotyped donors.

There are 15 residues in the CDR3. Germline V gene data show CDR1 as WNHNN and CDR2 as SYGVQD (reference sequence). V was cut by 3 bases and J by 3 bases, with 13 bases left in between. These donors counted as nominally healthy when sampled, but unrecorded immune exposures were likely. About this clone itself: The antigen is unknown.

A multiplex PCR was run with 60 Vbeta primers and 13 Jbeta primers. The protocol was immunoSEQ multiplex PCR, while the TCRdb copy is restricted to in-frame clones and leaves out a portion. The sample has 55,000 to 85,000 clones; roughly 78% are singletons. Whole-study results and caveats: The likely explanation for a cluster of highly shared sequence variants was sequencing artifact. The authors later found TCR association rates varying by HLA locus, with DRB1 most and HLA-C fewest.

Sequences were obtained from PBMCs. The rearrangement links TRBV10-1 to TRBJ2-3, with D possibly matching TRBD2 (6 bases). This TCR was sampled from a woman aged 40 to 50 in good health and CMV-seropositive. CDR3 DNA: TGCGCCAGCAGTGAATTTTATCGGGGGACAGATACGCAGTATTTT. This gives the protein CASSEFYRGTDTQYF.